Listed here are 10 T cell receptor beta chains from one sample, sequenced in a study of blood T cell repertoires in COVID-19. Produced via immunoSEQ multiplex PCR; TCRdb's table is partial and in-frame only. The sample yields around 370,000 clones, about 87% seen once. Source material: peripheral blood. The receptors stem from a woman in her 50s with COVID-19, enrolled during active disease.

This sequence joins TRBV7-6 and TRBJ2-7; D unclear. CDR1 and CDR2 from the germline V gene are SGHVS and FNYEAQ. V was cut by 1 base and J by 1 base, with 8 bases left in between. This CDR3 spans 14 amino acids. The CDR3 bases are TGTGCCAGCAGCTTAGGGATCAGGTCCTACGAGCAGTACTTC. It translates to CASSLGIRSYEQYF.

The rearrangement uses TRBV18 and TRBJ1-1, with D maybe TRBD1 (5 bases). CDR1 and CDR2 from the germline V gene are KGHSH and LQKENI. The CDR3 covers 15 residues. V was clipped by 3 bases and J by 2 bases, with 13 bases between them. CDR3 coding DNA: TGTGCCAGCTCACCCCTCTCAGGGTTCAACACTGAAGCTTTCTTT. It encodes CASSPLSGFNTEAFF.

This chain links TRBV18 with TRBJ2-7; weak D call: TRBD1 (5 bases). V lost 4 bases, J lost 0 bases, and 13 bases lay in between. The CDR3 spans 15 residues. The germline gives CDR1 KGHSH, CDR2 LQKENI. The CDR3 DNA follows: TGTGCCAGCTCACGGCAAGGGGTTAGCTCCTACGAGCAGTACTTC. This encodes CASSRQGVSSYEQYF. Supplemented by reference TRBV18 and TRBJ2-7, the full variable domain reads NAGVMQNPRHLVRRRGQEARLRCSPMKGHSHVYWYRQLPEEGLKFMVYLQKENIIDESGMPKERFSAEFPKEGPSILRIQQVVRGDSAAYFCASSRQGVSSYEQYFGPGTRLTVT.

The chain joins TRBV2 to TRBJ1-5, with 7 bases lining up with TRBD1. With V trimmed by 3 bases and J by 1 base, 3 bases remained unmatched. The CDR3 runs 15 residues. The germline gives CDR1 SNHLY, CDR2 FYNNEI. CDR3 nucleotide sequence: TGTGCCAGCAGTGACGAGACAGGGAGCAATCAGCCCCAGCATTTT. Protein sequence: CASSDETGSNQPQHF.

The chain is built from TRBV10-3 and TRBJ2-5, with a weak D call TRBD2 (6 bases). The CDR3 runs to 16 residues. Between the trimmed V and J ends, which lost 0 bases and 5 bases, there was a span of 16 bases. The germline V gene has CDR1 ENHRY and CDR2 SYGVKD. Here the CDR3 DNA reads TGTGCCATCAGTGAGTCGAGGGGACTCCTGAGGGAGACCCAGTACTTC. It encodes CAISESRGLLRETQYF.

The V gene is TRBV6-1, the J gene TRBJ1-5, with a tentative D call TRBD1 (6 bases). Trimming removed 2 bases at V and 8 bases at J, with 19 bases between. Germline V gives CDR1 MNHNS, CDR2 SASEGT. This CDR3 has 16 residues. The CDR3 nucleotides are TGTGCCAGCAGTGAATTACAGGGAACGGCCCTGGAGCCCCAGCATTTT. Its protein product is CASSELQGTALEPQHF.

This chain uses TRBV7-2 with TRBJ2-3, with a weak D call TRBD1 (5 bases). Trimming stripped 5 bases from V and 0 bases from J, with 21 bases between. Germline V CDR1 and CDR2: SGHTA, FQGNSA. The CDR3 contains 18 residues. This chain's CDR3 is CASSPQGWVSDSTDTQYF. The CDR3 coding sequence is TGTGCCAGCAGCCCCCAGGGTTGGGTCTCCGATAGCACAGATACGCAGTATTTT.

The sample holds one count of this clone. The rearrangement uses TRBV30 and TRBJ1-3; 8 nucleotides line up with TRBD1. The CDR3 extends over 20 amino acids. The J segment lost 2 bases and the V segment lost 2 bases, leaving 20 bases of the junction unmatched. The germline gives CDR1 GTSNPN, CDR2 SVGIG (reference sequence). CDR3 nucleotides: TGTGCCTGGAGTAAAGCCCTCGGGACAGGTTTTACGTTTGCTGGAAACACCATATATTTT. Protein: CAWSKALGTGFTFAGNTIYF.

This clone was observed a handful of times. Other DNA sequences in the sample encode the same CDR3. This chain joins TRBV14 and TRBJ1-1; the D is unclear. The CDR3 has 14 residues. The V gene lost 1 base and the J gene lost 0 bases, with 6 bases spanning the gap. The germline CDR1 and CDR2 sequences are SGHDN and FVKESK. The CDR3 DNA reads as TGTGCCAGCAGCCAAGCAGGCATGAACACTGAAGCTTTCTTT. Translation: CASSQAGMNTEAFF.

As concerns this clone: The same CDR3 can be traced to other DNA sequences in this sample. This chain's CDR3 is CASRGQGSYGYTF. The DNA for the CDR3 is TGTGCCAGCCGCGGACAGGGGAGCTATGGCTACACCTTC. The chain uses TRBV19 and TRBJ1-2; 9 bases are a match to TRBD1. The CDR3 contains 13 residues. The V and J ends lost 9 bases and 4 bases, in that order; junction bases with no gene match: 6. CDR1 is LNHDA and CDR2 is SQIVND in the germline V gene (reference sequence).